Listed below are T cell receptor beta chains from one sample, sequenced in a study of T-cell memory formation after mild COVID-19. TCRdb itself ran the 5' RACE reads through MiXCR, one entry per CDR3 protein. The sample includes about 500,000 distinct CDR3 sequences, roughly 20% of them seen just once. The sequenced sample was PBMCs or a T cell subset sorted from them (not recorded which). These receptor sequences come from an adult woman who had mild COVID-19 (a few samples of this study predate the infection). Cell type and time point are not known. CDR3s include the opening cysteine and the closing phenylalanine or tryptophan. The D gene is left open where the match is weak.

>TRBJ2-1|14|TRBV12-3/TRBV12-4|.
CASSLNAGVDEQFF
>TRBJ1-2|13|TRBV12-3/TRBV12-4|.
CASSLSQNYGYTF
>TRBJ2-7|15|TRBV25-1|.
CASRSGGADGYEQYF
>TRBJ1-1|13|TRBV12-3/TRBV12-4|.
CASTSIGLTEAFF
>TRBJ1-1|16|TRBV4-1|.
CASSQEGSVAGSKAFF
>TRBJ2-7|13|TRBV30|TRBD1
CAWKMLTGNEQYF
>TRBJ2-3|16|TRBV7-6|.
CASSFGGGPGTDTQYF
>TRBJ1-4|10|TRBV20-1|.
CSASREKLFF
>TRBJ2-2|15|TRBV7-9|.
CASSPRDSNTGELFF
>TRBJ2-1|16|TRBV20-1|TRBD2
CSAPSLTSGLYNEQFF